This T cell receptor beta chain stems from a study of cytomegalovirus exposure and HLA in healthy donors. The overall study: Clustering assigned 81% of the approximately 400 genotyped donors to the Caucasian-associated ancestry cluster.

Findings of the study overall: Cytomegalovirus status was reportedly diagnosed by the classifier with high sensitivity and specificity. TCR association rates varied by HLA locus in a later analysis, with DRB1 highest and HLA-C lowest.

PCR employed 60 Vbeta and 13 Jbeta primers. Clones were read by immunoSEQ multiplex PCR, and TCRdb kept only the in-frame ones, dropping some. Its table records around 100,000 clones. Note on this clone: The antigen is undetermined.

CDR1 KGHSH and CDR2 LQKENI come from the germline V gene. V trimming: 4 bases; J trimming: 11 bases; junction bases outside the gene matches: 8. The CDR3 runs to 14 residues. The receptor was derived from a woman aged 25 to 39 in good health and CMV-seronegative. The chain uses TRBV18 and TRBJ2-6, with 7 bases aligning to TRBD1. The sequencing sample was made of PBMCs. In nucleotides, the CDR3 is TGTGCCAGCTCACACGGACAGGTATGGGACGTCCTGACTTTC. This gives the protein CASSHGQVWDVLTF.